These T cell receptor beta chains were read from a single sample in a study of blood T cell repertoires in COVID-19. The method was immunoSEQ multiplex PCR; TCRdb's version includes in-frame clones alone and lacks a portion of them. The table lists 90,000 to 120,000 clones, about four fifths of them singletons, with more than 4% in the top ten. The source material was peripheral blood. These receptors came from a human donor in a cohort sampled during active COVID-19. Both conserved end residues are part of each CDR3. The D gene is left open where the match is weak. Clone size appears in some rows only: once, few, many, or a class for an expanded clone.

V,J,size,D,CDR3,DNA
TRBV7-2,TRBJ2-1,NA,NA,CASRDQGSYNEQFF,TGTGCCAGCAGGGACCAGGGCTCCTACAATGAGCAGTTCTTC
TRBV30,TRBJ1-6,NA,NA,CAWSVQQSPLHF,TGTGCCTGGAGTGTACAACAGTCACCCCTCCACTTT
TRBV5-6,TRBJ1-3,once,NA,CASNFNGENTIYF,TGTGCCAGCAACTTCAACGGGGAGAACACCATATATTTT
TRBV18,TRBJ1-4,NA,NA,CASSPGGSSEKLFF,TGTGCCAGCTCACCCGGGGGGAGTTCTGAAAAACTGTTTTTT
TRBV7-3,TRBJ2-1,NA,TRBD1,CASSLTSTGHEQFF,TGTGCCAGCAGCTTAACCTCGACAGGGCATGAGCAGTTCTTC
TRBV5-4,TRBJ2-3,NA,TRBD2,CASSFRLAGGLDTQYF,TGTGCCAGCAGTTTCCGACTAGCGGGAGGGCTGGATACGCAGTATTTT
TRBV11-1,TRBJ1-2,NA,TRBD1,CASSPGQGLNYGYTF,TGTGCCAGCAGCCCCGGACAGGGATTAAACTATGGCTACACCTTC
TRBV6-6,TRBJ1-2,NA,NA,CASSYSYTYGYTF,TGTGCCAGCAGTTACTCGTACACCTATGGCTACACCTTC
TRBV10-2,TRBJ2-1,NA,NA,CASSETGGQFF,TGCGCCAGCAGCGAAACCGGGGGGCAGTTCTTC
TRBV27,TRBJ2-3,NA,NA,CASSFDSTDTQYF,TGTGCCAGCAGTTTTGACTCCACAGATACGCAGTATTTT